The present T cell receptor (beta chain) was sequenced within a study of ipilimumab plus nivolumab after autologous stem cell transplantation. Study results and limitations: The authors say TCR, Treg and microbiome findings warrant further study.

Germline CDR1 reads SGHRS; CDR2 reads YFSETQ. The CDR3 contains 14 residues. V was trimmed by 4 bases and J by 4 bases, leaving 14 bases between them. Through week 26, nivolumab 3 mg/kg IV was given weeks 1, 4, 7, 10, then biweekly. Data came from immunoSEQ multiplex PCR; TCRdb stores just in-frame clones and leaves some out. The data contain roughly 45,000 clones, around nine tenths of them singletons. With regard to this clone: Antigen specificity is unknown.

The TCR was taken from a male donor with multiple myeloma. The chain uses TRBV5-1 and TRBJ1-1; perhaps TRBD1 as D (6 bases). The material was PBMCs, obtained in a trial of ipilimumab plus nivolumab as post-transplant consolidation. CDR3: CASSGLGGGTEAFF. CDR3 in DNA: TGCGCCAGCAGCGGACTCGGGGGCGGCACTGAAGCTTTCTTT.